The 13 T cell receptor beta chains presented below share a single source sample, sequenced in a study of shared clonotypes between healthy human individuals. Produced via immunoSEQ multiplex PCR; TCRdb's table is partial and in-frame only. The repertoire holds 950,000 to 1,100,000 clones, with around 78% as singletons. Sequencing was done on a sample of memory CD4+ T cells from PBMCs. This sample's subset: CD45RA-negative fraction. Receptor source: a man between 18 and 35 years old in good health. Some clones in this sample may be carry-over from other donors' samples.

This sequence joins TRBV4-3 and TRBJ1-1; D uncertain. Germline values: CDR1 LGHNA, CDR2 YSLEER. This CDR3 is built from 15 residues. Deletions cut 0 bases from V and 6 bases from J, with 14 bases between. The CDR3 DNA reads as TGCGCCAGCAGCCAAGAGCTCCACCCGGACGCTGAAGCTTTCTTT. Its protein is CASSQELHPDAEAFF.

Comments on this clone: Other DNA sequences in the same sample also yield this CDR3. This chain uses TRBV2 with TRBJ1-5; TRBD1 matches at 7 bases. Germline V gene lookup returns CDR1 SNHLY and CDR2 FYNNEI. Trimming cost V 6 bases and J 1 base; bases outside gene matches: 0. This CDR3 is built from 13 residues. The CDR3 sequence: CASRGQSNQPQHF. DNA for the CDR3: TGTGCCAGCAGGGGACAGAGCAATCAGCCCCAGCATTTT.

The genes are TRBV11-2 and TRBJ2-1; TRBD2 is a possible D gene (5 bases). Germline loops: CDR1 SGHAT, CDR2 FQNNGV. V dropped 1 base and J dropped 15 bases, with 22 bases sitting between them. The length of the CDR3 is 15 residues. CDR3 in amino acids: CASSLAQSRASTGFF. The CDR3 DNA is TGTGCCAGCAGCTTAGCCCAGTCGAGGGCCTCTACTGGGTTCTTC.

In this sample, this clone turned up once. V is TRBV4-1 and J is TRBJ1-3; unclear D gene. The CDR3 extends over 17 amino acids. Trimming cost V 0 bases and J 4 bases, with 16 bases left between them. Germline V gene lookup returns CDR1 MGHRA and CDR2 YSYEKL. CDR3 loop: CASSQELRPPLGNTIYF. CDR3 in DNA: TGCGCCAGCAGCCAAGAGCTGCGGCCGCCGCTCGGAAACACCATATATTTT.

This chain links TRBV5-1 with TRBJ1-4, with a weak D call TRBD1 (5 bases). V lost 4 bases and J 2 bases, leaving 15 bases between the germline ends. The length of the CDR3 is 16 residues. Germline V lookup: CDR1 SGHRS, CDR2 YFSETQ. This CDR3 is CASSGGLGGTNEKLFF. Written as DNA, the CDR3 is TGCGCCAGCAGCGGGGGTCTCGGCGGGACTAATGAAAAACTGTTTTTT. The whole variable domain, filled in from reference TRBV5-1 and TRBJ1-4, reads KAGVTQTPRYLIKTRGQQVTLSCSPISGHRSVSWYQQTPGQGLQFLFEYFSETQRNKGNFPGRFSGRQFSNSRSEMNVSTLELGDSALYLCASSGGLGGTNEKLFFGSGTQLSVL.

The chain has TRBV4-2 and TRBJ2-3, with 10 bases that match TRBD2. The CDR3 runs 15 residues. Losses at the gene ends were 4 bases for V and 0 bases for J; bases not matched to a gene: 1. Looked up from germline, CDR1 is LGHNA and CDR2 is YNFKEQ. The chain's CDR3 is CASSPLAGSTDTQYF. The DNA of the CDR3 is TGTGCCAGCAGCCCACTAGCGGGGAGCACAGATACGCAGTATTTT.

This clone appeared once. A junction boundary mismatches the germline segment, possibly from a read error. This sample includes further DNA sequences coding for the same CDR3. This rearrangement joins TRBV30 to TRBJ2-1, with TRBD1 identical over 7 bases. Germline assignment: CDR1 GTSNPN and CDR2 SVGIG (reference sequence). The CDR3 runs 13 residues. The CDR3 reads CAWSRGRGNEQFF. In nucleotides, the CDR3 is TGTGCATGGAGTAGGGGGCGCGGGAATGAGCAGTTCTTC.

The rearrangement uses TRBV7-2 and TRBJ1-5, with TRBD1 identical over 9 bases. The CDR3 consists of 14 residues. Per germline, CDR1 SGHTA and CDR2 FQGNSA. Trimming at V came to 3 bases and at J to 5 bases, leaving 2 bases not matched to a gene. For the CDR3, the DNA is TGTGCCAGCAGCTTGGACAGGGGCTATCAGCCCCAGCATTTT. Translating it yields CASSLDRGYQPQHF.

Remarks on this clone: Other DNA sequences of this sample code for an identical CDR3. The rearrangement links TRBV19 to TRBJ1-2, with a weak D call TRBD1 (5 bases). This CDR3 has 13 amino acids. Germline V gene lookup returns CDR1 LNHDA and CDR2 SQIVND (reference sequence). The V gene lost 3 bases and the J gene lost 7 bases, with 12 bases spanning the gap. CDR3 nucleotides: TGTGCCAGTAGTATTGGGACGGTTCCTGGCTACACCTTC. This codes for CASSIGTVPGYTF.

CDR3 region: CATSRGLGDRISQFF. The CDR3 region has the DNA TGTGCCACCAGCAGAGGATTGGGGGACAGAATCTCCCAGTTCTTC. J is TRBJ2-1 and V is TRBV15; 7 nucleotides agree with TRBD1. The CDR3 is 15 residues long. CDR1 is LNHNV, CDR2 YYDKDF, per germline (reference sequence). Losses at the gene ends were 1 base for V and 13 bases for J; bases not matched to a gene: 13.

V usage is TRBV6-6 and J usage is TRBJ1-2; D not resolved. CDR1 is MNHNY, CDR2 SVGAGI, per germline (reference sequence). Trimming stripped 11 bases from V and 8 bases from J, with 18 bases between. CDR3 length equals 12 residues. The CDR3 loop is CAGNSGLEGYTF. In DNA form, the CDR3 reads TGTGCCGGAAATTCGGGGTTAGAGGGCTACACCTTC.

As for this clone: The sample contains more than one DNA sequence encoding this CDR3. The genes are TRBV6-5 and TRBJ2-1; a possible D gene is TRBD1 (5 bases). CDR3 length: 12 residues. CDR1 and CDR2 from the germline V gene are MNHEY and SVGAGI. The germline V and J ends were trimmed by 5 bases and 6 bases, with 8 bases remaining between them. Here the CDR3 DNA reads TGTGCCAGCAGTAGTGACAGCAATGAGCAGTTCTTC. Translation: CASSSDSNEQFF.

This clone was detected only once. The rearrangement joins TRBV5-1 to TRBJ2-1; D not certain. The germline CDR1 and CDR2 sequences are SGHRS and YFSETQ. The CDR3 loop spans 14 amino acids. The ends were cut back, 0 bases at V and 10 bases at J, with 14 bases in the middle. CDR3 sequence reads: CASSLVTVGNEQFF. The CDR3 DNA sequence: TGCGCCAGCAGCTTGGTCACCGTGGGCAACGAGCAGTTCTTC.